This entry lists 22 T cell receptor beta chains sequenced from one sample in a study of CDR3 diversity in severe acne (dated by TCRdb to about 2019). The method was PCR. The run used an Illumina HiSeq 2000. TCRdb applied fastp at Q25 and MiXCR to the public reads, then kept only in-frame beta chains. When rows share a CDR3 protein, they turn into one entry using the most common DNA and genes. This sample gives approximately 97,000 distinct CDR3 sequences in total; more than 45% of them show up just once. Jointly, the top ten make up under 15% of the sample. Sequenced sample: blood. The receptors come from a male donor with acne.

This clonotype was found many times. The rearrangement joins TRBV7-8 to TRBJ2-7; 12 positions match TRBD2. Germline values: CDR1 SGHVS, CDR2 FQNEAQ. J was trimmed by 3 bases and V by 4 bases; bases with no gene match: 4. The CDR3 covers 15 residues. The CDR3 protein is CASSYRTSGNYEQYF. The CDR3 bases are TGTGCCAGCAGCTACCGGACTAGCGGGAACTACGAGCAGTACTTC.

This clonotype was counted ten times or more. The J gene is TRBJ2-7, the V gene TRBV2; 10 bases map to TRBD2. The length of the CDR3 is 14 residues. The ends lost 4 bases at V and 2 bases at J; junction bases unmatched: 2. Germline values: CDR1 SNHLY, CDR2 FYNNEI. The CDR3 is CASSGLAGPYEQYF. The CDR3 DNA sequence: TGTGCCAGCAGTGGACTAGCGGGTCCCTACGAGCAGTACTTC. Full variable domain (missing parts from reference TRBV2 and TRBJ2-7): EPEVTQTPSHQVTQMGQEVILRCVPISNHLYFYWYRQILGQKVEFLVSFYNNEISEKSEIFDDQFSVERPDGSNFTLKIRSTKLEDSAMYFCASSGLAGPYEQYFGPGTRLTVT.

The V gene is TRBV6-1, the J gene TRBJ2-7; TRBD2 might be the D (6 bases). The CDR3 is 13 residues long. CDR1 is MNHNS, CDR2 SASEGT, per germline. The CDR3 loop is CACSLGLSYEQYV. CDR3 coding DNA: TGTGCCTGCAGCCTGGGACTCAGCTACGAGCAGTACGTC.

The DNA for the CDR3 is TGTGCCAGCAGCTTAGCGCTTTTGGGCCAGCAAGAGACCCAGTACTTC. This translates into CASSLALLGQQETQYF. V is TRBV7-8 and J is TRBJ2-5; D is uncertain. This CDR3 region has 16 residues. Germline lookup yields CDR1 SGHVS and CDR2 FQNEAQ. Trimming left V 0 bases short and J 2 bases short, with 13 bases between.

The CDR3: CAINPSGSSSTGELFF. The CDR3 DNA reads TGTGCCATCAACCCTAGCGGGAGTTCTAGCACCGGGGAGCTGTTTTTT. The J gene is TRBJ2-2, the V gene TRBV10-3; the match to TRBD2 covers 10 bases. The germline gives CDR1 ENHRY, CDR2 SYGVKD. CDR3 length: 16 residues. V shed 7 bases, J shed 4 bases, and the junction held 9 bases outside the gene matches.

This clonotype is deemed medium-sized (0.01 to 0.1%). This chain links TRBV25-1 with TRBJ1-2; TRBD1 matches 9 bases. CDR3 length: 18 amino acids. After removal of 5 bases from V and 6 bases from J, the junction contained 19 bases not matched to a gene. Germline loops: CDR1 MGHDK, CDR2 SYGVNS. Here the CDR3 DNA reads TGTGCCAGCAGTCCCTCGGGAGGACAGGGGAACGGTCCTGATGGCTACACCTTC. This gives the protein CASSPSGGQGNGPDGYTF.

The chain is built from TRBV2 and TRBJ1-5, with 7 bases matching TRBD1. The CDR3 is 14 residues long. Trimming took 5 bases from V and 4 from J; bases not matched to a gene: 5. Germline CDR1 and CDR2: SNHLY and FYNNEI. The CDR3 sequence is CASSPTGTNQPQHF. The CDR3 DNA follows: TGTGCCAGCAGTCCGACAGGGACTAATCAGCCCCAGCATTTT.

There are a few counts of this clonotype. V and J are TRBV5-4 and TRBJ1-1; TRBD1 agrees at 9 bases. The CDR3 covers 15 residues. The germline gives CDR1 SGHNT, CDR2 YYREEE (reference sequence). The V gene end was trimmed by 6 bases and the J gene end by 3 bases; junction bases not matched to a gene: 9. CDR3 residues: CASTLTGGADTEAFF. CDR3 nucleotide sequence: TGTGCCAGCACCTTAACAGGGGGCGCGGACACTGAAGCTTTCTTT. The whole variable domain, remainder taken from reference TRBV5-4 and TRBJ1-1, is ETGVTQSPTHLIKTRGQQVTLRCSSQSGHNTVSWYQQALGQGPQFIFQYYREEENGRGNFPPRFSGLQFPNYSSELNVNALELDDSALYLCASTLTGGADTEAFFGQGTRLTVV.

This clonotype was detected only once. This chain links TRBV11-1 with TRBJ2-2; possible D gene TRBD2, 7 bases. CDR1 SGHAT and CDR2 FQDESV come from the germline V gene (reference sequence). The CDR3 loop spans 14 amino acids. The ends were cut back, 7 bases at V and 7 bases at J, with 16 bases in the middle. The CDR3: CASTRGRELGELFF. The CDR3 DNA reads TGTGCCAGCACCCGGGGGCGGGAGCTCGGGGAGCTGTTTTTT.

The chain employs TRBV25-1 and TRBJ2-7; 15 bases map to TRBD2. The J segment lost 7 bases and the V segment lost 3 bases, leaving 13 bases of the junction unmatched. Germline values: CDR1 MGHDK, CDR2 SYGVNS. The CDR3 is 18 residues long. CDR3 sequence (DNA): TGTGCCAGCAGTGAGGAGGGACTAGCGGGAGGACGTCCCGGGGAGCAGTACTTC. It specifies CASSEEGLAGGRPGEQYF.

The rearrangement links TRBV2 to TRBJ1-5; possibly TRBD1 for D (5 bases). The CDR3 has 15 amino acids. Looked up from germline, CDR1 is SNHLY and CDR2 is FYNNEI. Trimming shortened V by 6 bases and J by 0 bases, and 12 bases separated the two germline ends. The CDR3: CASRGGAGSNQPQHF. The CDR3 region has the DNA TGTGCCAGCAGGGGAGGGGCGGGTAGCAATCAGCCCCAGCATTTT.

The chain combines TRBV5-6 with TRBJ1-1; D remains unclear. Germline V gives CDR1 SGHDT, CDR2 YYEEEE. There are 14 residues in the CDR3. Trimming pared 4 bases from V and 0 bases from J, leaving 10 bases between. CDR3 bases: TGTGCCAGCAGCCTCACCGCATTGAACACTGAAGCTTTCTTT. This gives the protein CASSLTALNTEAFF.

The chain joins TRBV7-9 to TRBJ2-2; D call uncertain. V lost 5 bases, J lost 4 bases, and 14 bases lay in between. Germline V gives CDR1 SEHNR, CDR2 FQNEAQ (reference sequence). This CDR3 is built from 15 residues. The CDR3 DNA reads TGTGCCAGCAGCCACCAGACCCGAGGCACCGGGGAGCTGTTTTTT. This encodes CASSHQTRGTGELFF.

Comments on this clonotype: With a much larger clone just one base away, this may be a read error. V usage is TRBV4-1 and J usage is TRBJ2-7; D gene uncertain. Germline CDR1 is MGHRA and CDR2 is YSYEKL. The CDR3 is made up of 13 amino acids. CDR3 nucleotide sequence: TGCGCCAGCAGCCTCAAACAAGGCGACGAGCTGTACTTC. As protein: CASSLKQGDELYF.

This clonotype came up many times. The rearrangement uses TRBV25-1 and TRBJ2-3; 8 nucleotides align to TRBD2. The germline gives CDR1 MGHDK, CDR2 SYGVNS. J lost 1 base, V lost 1 base, and 4 bases had no gene match. This CDR3 comprises 16 residues. DNA of the CDR3: TGTGCCAGCAGTGAATCCGTCGGGAGGGGCACAGATACGCAGTATTTT. Translated: CASSESVGRGTDTQYF.

This chain uses TRBV29-1 with TRBJ2-1, with TRBD1 matching 9 bases. The length of the CDR3 is 14 residues. The ends lost 6 bases at V and 9 bases at J; junction bases unmatched: 12. Looked up from germline, CDR1 is SQVTM and CDR2 is ANQGSEA. CDR3 protein: CSVRTGQGGREQFF. The CDR3 bases are TGCAGCGTCCGAACGGGACAGGGAGGGCGTGAGCAGTTCTTC.

The chain has TRBV7-9 and TRBJ2-7, with TRBD2 matching over 11 bases. The CDR3 loop spans 16 amino acids. The J segment lost 0 bases and the V segment lost 5 bases, leaving 6 bases of the junction unmatched. Germline V gene sequence: CDR1 SEHNR, CDR2 FQNEAQ (reference sequence). CDR3 nucleotide sequence: TGTGCCAGCAGCCCACCTACTAGCGGGAGCTCCTACGAGCAGTACTTC. Its translation is CASSPPTSGSSYEQYF.

This clonotype was seen only a few times. This chain links TRBV7-9 with TRBJ1-5; D not resolved. Germline-derived CDR1 and CDR2 are SEHNR and FQNEAQ (reference sequence). The CDR3 spans 13 residues. Trimming removed 5 bases at V and 0 bases at J, with 5 bases between. The CDR3 DNA sequence: TGTGCCAGCAGCGATAATAGCAATCAGCCCCAGCATTTT. Its translation is CASSDNSNQPQHF.

The sample holds a few counts of this clonotype. A read error may produce the germline difference seen at one junction end. The chain carries TRBV3-1 and TRBJ2-1; D possibly corresponds to TRBD1 (6 bases). Germline V CDR1 and CDR2: LGHDT, YNNKEL (reference sequence). This CDR3 spans 16 amino acids. Here the CDR3 DNA reads TGTGCCAGCAGCCAGGATCCGGACAGCATCTACAATAAGCAGTTCTTC. Protein sequence: CASSQDPDSIYNKQFF.

The chain joins TRBV7-2 to TRBJ2-2; TRBD2 aligns across 9 bases. The germline gives CDR1 SGHTA, CDR2 FQGNSA. J gave up 0 bases and V 6 bases, and 8 bases lay outside the gene matches. There are 17 residues in the CDR3. The CDR3 nucleotides are TGTGCCAGCAGTTCGCGGGGGGGAGGTGCGAACACCGGGGAGCTGTTTTTT. Residues: CASSSRGGGANTGELFF.

The chain carries TRBV3-1 and TRBJ2-1; TRBD2 matches at 7 bases. V shed 1 base, J shed 6 bases, and the junction held 6 bases outside the gene matches. The CDR3 runs to 15 residues. Germline-derived CDR1 and CDR2 are LGHDT and YNNKEL (reference sequence). The CDR3 loop reads CASSQVFGRPNEQFF. As DNA, the CDR3 is TGTGCCAGCAGCCAAGTGTTCGGGAGGCCCAATGAGCAGTTCTTC.

This clonotype came up many times. The chain uses TRBV19 and TRBJ2-5; 9 bases align to TRBD1. The CDR3 is 13 amino acids. The germline V gene has CDR1 LNHDA and CDR2 SQIVND (reference sequence). J lost 6 bases, V lost 5 bases, and 4 bases had no gene match. DNA for the CDR3: TGTGCCAGTAGTGCCGGGACAGGGAAGACCCAGTACTTC. Protein: CASSAGTGKTQYF.